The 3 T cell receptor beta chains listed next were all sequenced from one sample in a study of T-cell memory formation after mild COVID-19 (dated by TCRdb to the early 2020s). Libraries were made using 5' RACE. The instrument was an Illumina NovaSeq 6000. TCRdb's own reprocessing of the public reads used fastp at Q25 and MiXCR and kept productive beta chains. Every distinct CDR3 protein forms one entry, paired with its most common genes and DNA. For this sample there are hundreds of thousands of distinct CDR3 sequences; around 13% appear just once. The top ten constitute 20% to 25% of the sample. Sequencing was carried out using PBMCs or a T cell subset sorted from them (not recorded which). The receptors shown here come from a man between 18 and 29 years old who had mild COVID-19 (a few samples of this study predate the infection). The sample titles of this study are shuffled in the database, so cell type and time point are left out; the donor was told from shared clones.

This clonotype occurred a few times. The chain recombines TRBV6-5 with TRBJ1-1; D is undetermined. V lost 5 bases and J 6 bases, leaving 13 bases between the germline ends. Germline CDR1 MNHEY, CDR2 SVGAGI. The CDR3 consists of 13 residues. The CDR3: CASSLREPAEAFF. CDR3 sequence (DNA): TGTGCCAGCAGTCTCCGGGAGCCCGCTGAAGCTTTCTTT.

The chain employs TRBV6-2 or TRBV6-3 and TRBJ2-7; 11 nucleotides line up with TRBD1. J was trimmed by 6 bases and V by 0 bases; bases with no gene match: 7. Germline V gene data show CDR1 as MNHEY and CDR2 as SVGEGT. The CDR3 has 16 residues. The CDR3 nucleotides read TGTGCCAGCAGTTACTCTCGGGACAGGGGGTTCGGCGAGCAGTACGTC. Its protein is CASSYSRDRGFGEQYV.

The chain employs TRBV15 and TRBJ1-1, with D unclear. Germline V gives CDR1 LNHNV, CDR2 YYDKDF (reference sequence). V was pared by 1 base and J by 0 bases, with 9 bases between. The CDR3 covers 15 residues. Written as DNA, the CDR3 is TGTGCCACCAGCAGAGTGCAGGAAATGAACACTGAAGCTTTCTTT. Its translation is CATSRVQEMNTEAFF.